Listed here are 32 T cell receptor beta chains from one sample, sequenced in a study of blood T cells in healthy people across ages. Primed by a sample-barcoded 5' primer and a J-beta primer mix, a second PCR proceeded for roughly 6 to 12 cycles. In TCRdb, the 5' RACE reads were re-called with MiXCR into one record per CDR3 protein. The sample has roughly 1,700,000 distinct CDR3 sequences, 28% seen once. The source material was blood. The receptors stem from a woman between 25 and 40 years old in good health.

The V call is TRBV20-1, the J call TRBJ1-3; tentatively, D is TRBD1 (6 bases). The V gene lost 1 base and the J gene lost 4 bases, with 20 bases spanning the gap. The CDR3 totals 17 residues. Germline lookup yields CDR1 DFQATT and CDR2 SNEGSKA (reference sequence). This CDR3 reads CSARAPPQGISGNTIYF. CDR3 nucleotide sequence: TGCAGTGCTAGAGCACCGCCGCAGGGGATTTCCGGAAACACCATATATTTT.

This clonotype occurred many times. The chain carries TRBV4-1 and TRBJ2-4; D possibly corresponds to TRBD1 (6 bases). Germline V gene data show CDR1 as MGHRA and CDR2 as YSYEKL. This CDR3 has 14 residues. The V end was cut by 6 bases, the J end by 3 bases, with 12 bases between. The CDR3, as DNA: TGCGCCAGCAGATCTATGACAGGCAAAAACATTCAGTACTTC. Amino acids: CASRSMTGKNIQYF.

The table lists this clonotype with a count of one. A much larger clone is a single base away; this may be a read error. The chain combines TRBV12-3 or TRBV12-4 with TRBJ2-7; D is unresolved. Trimming pared 6 bases from V and 7 bases from J, leaving 19 bases between. The CDR3 spans 14 residues. This CDR3 is CASSLAGSVREQYF. In DNA, the CDR3 is TGTGCCAGCAGCTTGGCAGGTTCCGTTCGGGAGCAGTACTTC.

This clonotype was seen only once. This chain links TRBV2 with TRBJ1-2, with unresolved D. Germline CDR1 is SNHLY and CDR2 is FYNNEI. V lost 1 base, J lost 7 bases, and 10 bases lay in between. CDR3 length: 13 amino acids. The DNA for the CDR3 is TGTGCCAGCAGTGAAGTTGGGGTCTTTGGCTACACCTTC. Translated: CASSEVGVFGYTF.

This clonotype showed up just a few times. CDR3 sequence: CASFDRDSFYEQYF. Written as DNA, the CDR3 is TGTGCCAGCTTTGACCGGGACAGTTTTTACGAGCAGTACTTC. This chain connects TRBV7-9 to TRBJ2-7, with 7 bases that match TRBD1. Germline V gene lookup returns CDR1 SEHNR and CDR2 FQNEAQ (reference sequence). Germline trimming cut 8 bases from V and 4 bases from J; bases unmatched to any gene: 11. The CDR3 is 14 amino acids. The full variable domain, completed using reference TRBV7-9 and TRBJ2-7, is DTGVSQNPRHKITKRGQNVTFRCDPISEHNRLYWYRQTLGQGPEFLTYFQNEAQLEKSRLLSDRFSAERPKGSFSTLEIQRTEQGDSAMYLCASFDRDSFYEQYFGPGTRLTVT.

The table lists this clonotype with many counts. The chain combines TRBV2 with TRBJ2-7, with D perhaps given as TRBD1 or TRBD2 (5 bases each). Germline CDR1 is SNHLY and CDR2 is FYNNEI. The V end lost 7 bases, the J end lost 9 bases, and 16 bases lay between the germline ends. The CDR3 has 12 residues. CDR3 loop: CASTYKGELQYF. CDR3 DNA: TGTGCCAGCACTTACAAAGGGGAGCTGCAGTACTTC.

Regarding this clonotype: The junction departs from the called germline gene at one end, perhaps through a read error. V gene TRBV7-9 combines with J gene TRBJ2-6; TRBD1 or TRBD2 may be the D gene (7 bases each). Germline V gene sequence: CDR1 SEHNR, CDR2 FQNEAQ (reference sequence). This CDR3 is 16 amino acids long. The DNA for the CDR3 is TGTGCCAGCGGCAGGGGGGGCGCCTCTGGGGCCGACGTCCTGACTTTC. This codes for CASGRGGASGADVLTF.

This clonotype has a count of ten or more. The chain couples TRBV7-3 to TRBJ2-1; TRBD2 agrees at 8 bases. V gave up 9 bases and J gave up 6 bases; unmatched junction bases: 16. Germline-derived CDR1 and CDR2 are SGHTA and FQGTGA. The CDR3 extends over 16 amino acids. Here the CDR3 DNA reads TGTGCCAGACGAAGAATAAGGGGAGCGGGGGTCAATGAGCAGTTCTTC. Translation: CARRRIRGAGVNEQFF.

This chain connects TRBV19 to TRBJ1-5; no clear D. V was cut by 8 bases and J by 7 bases, with 12 bases left in between. There are 12 residues in the CDR3. The germline V gene encodes CDR1 LNHDA and CDR2 SQIVND (reference sequence). The CDR3 DNA is TGTGCCAGTCGAGACAATCCACAGCCCCAGCATTTT. Its protein is CASRDNPQPQHF.

The genes are TRBV29-1 and TRBJ2-1; 7 bases are a match to TRBD2. Germline-derived CDR1 and CDR2 are SQVTM and ANQGSEA. After removal of 7 bases from V and 3 bases from J, the junction contained 6 bases not matched to a gene. This CDR3 has 13 residues. CDR3 in amino acids: CSGGRGDYNEQFF. In nucleotides, the CDR3 is TGCAGCGGAGGGAGGGGCGACTACAATGAGCAGTTCTTC.

In its sample, this clonotype was seen a few times. V and J are TRBV11-2 and TRBJ1-4; D is undetermined. The germline V gene has CDR1 SGHAT and CDR2 FQNNGV. V dropped 7 bases and J dropped 5 bases, with 17 bases sitting between them. This CDR3 is 15 amino acids long. Here the CDR3 reads CASTPYPGGNEKLFF. Written as DNA, the CDR3 is TGTGCCAGCACGCCCTACCCGGGAGGCAATGAAAAACTGTTTTTT.

Many counts were recorded for this clonotype. The chain uses TRBV29-1 and TRBJ2-7, with D unresolved. CDR3 size: 12 residues. Trimming took off 4 bases at V and 4 bases at J, with 11 bases between the two ends. Germline CDR1 SQVTM, CDR2 ANQGSEA. DNA of the CDR3: TGCAGCGTTGCCCTCCACAGTTACGAGCAGTACTTC. Its translation: CSVALHSYEQYF.

The J gene is TRBJ2-5, the V gene TRBV6-1; D remains unclear. The CDR3 is made up of 11 amino acids. Germline CDR1 and CDR2: MNHNS and SASEGT. Trimming left V 7 bases short and J 4 bases short, with 7 bases between. The CDR3 nucleotides are TGTGCCAGCAACCATCGAGAGACCCAGTACTTC. Translated, it gives CASNHRETQYF.

The rearrangement links TRBV7-2 to TRBJ2-7; a weak D match, TRBD2 (6 bases). The CDR3 covers 15 residues. In germline, CDR1 is SGHTA, CDR2 FQGNSA. V dropped 3 bases and J dropped 4 bases, with 16 bases sitting between them. CDR3 sequence: CASSLAGTQRYEQYF. The CDR3 DNA reads as TGTGCCAGCAGCTTGGCAGGGACTCAACGTTACGAGCAGTACTTC.

With regard to this clonotype: Possible read error: a much larger clone is one base away. V usage is TRBV9 and J usage is TRBJ1-2, with unresolved D. Germline V gene lookup returns CDR1 SGDLS and CDR2 YYNGEE. This CDR3 is built from 15 residues. CDR3 coding DNA: TGTACCAGCAGCACCGGGAACCGTAACTTCTATGGCTACACCTTC. Residues: CTSSTGNRNFYGYTF.

This clonotype showed up many times. This chain links TRBV12-3 or TRBV12-4 with TRBJ1-6; TRBD1 might be the D (5 bases). V lost 7 bases and J 10 bases, leaving 14 bases between the germline ends. The CDR3 totals 13 residues. Written as DNA, the CDR3 is TGTGCCAGCAAAGACGGTTGGGGGTCACCCCTCCACTTT. Translated, it gives CASKDGWGSPLHF.

This clonotype was detected many times. The rearrangement joins TRBV7-9 to TRBJ2-7, with D possibly being TRBD2 (5 bases). Germline V gives CDR1 SEHNR, CDR2 FQNEAQ (reference sequence). The CDR3 has 13 amino acids. V gave up 1 base and J gave up 7 bases, with 11 bases separating them. CDR3: CASSLDRGLEQYF. CDR3 coding DNA: TGTGCCAGCAGCTTAGATCGGGGTTTGGAGCAGTACTTC.

This clonotype has just a few counts. The V and J genes are TRBV20-1 and TRBJ2-5; 9 bases are shared with TRBD1. Germline V gene data show CDR1 as DFQATT and CDR2 as SNEGSKA (reference sequence). This CDR3 is built from 15 residues. The trim removed 2 bases at V and 5 bases at J, leaving 9 bases unmatched. This CDR3 reads CSARSLQGAEETQYF. The CDR3 nucleotides are TGCAGTGCTAGATCACTACAGGGGGCGGAGGAGACCCAGTACTTC.

The chain recombines TRBV12-3 or TRBV12-4 with TRBJ2-2; 8 bases line up with TRBD1. J lost 5 bases, V lost 6 bases, and 8 bases had no gene match. The CDR3 has 15 amino acids. The CDR3 is CASRDDRGGTGELFF. CDR3 DNA: TGTGCCAGCAGAGATGACAGGGGCGGAACCGGGGAGCTGTTTTTT.

The chain is built from TRBV7-8 and TRBJ2-4, with 9 bases identical to TRBD1. The trim removed 4 bases at V and 13 bases at J, leaving 8 bases unmatched. The CDR3 loop spans 13 amino acids. Germline V gene data show CDR1 as SGHVS and CDR2 as FQNEAQ. DNA of the CDR3: TGTGCCAGCAGCTCCAGGGACAGGGAGGCGCAGTACTTC. Amino acids: CASSSRDREAQYF.

V usage is TRBV28 and J usage is TRBJ2-4; D is unclear. The J call is in doubt because the DNA end fits TRBJ2-7 better. The CDR3 is made up of 12 amino acids. Germline V gene lookup returns CDR1 MDHEN and CDR2 SYDVKM. The CDR3 protein is CASSFSGCEQYF. CDR3 DNA: TGTGCCAGCAGTTTCTCTGGCTGCGAGCAGTACTTC.

The DNA of the CDR3 is TGTGCCAGCACCTCTAGCGGGAGGTACAATGAGCAGTTCTTC. It codes for CASTSSGRYNEQFF. This chain joins TRBV6-2 or TRBV6-3 and TRBJ2-1, with TRBD2 identical over 11 bases. This CDR3 is 14 amino acids long. CDR1 MNHEY and CDR2 SVGEGT come from the germline V gene. The junction had 3 bases not matched to a gene; V was cut back by 7 bases and J by 4 bases.

The rearrangement links TRBV5-1 to TRBJ2-7, with TRBD2 matching over 8 bases. Trimming took 2 bases from V and 6 from J; bases not matched to a gene: 4. Germline CDR1 is SGHRS and CDR2 is YFSETQ. The CDR3 is 13 residues long. The chain's CDR3 is CASSFRREGEQYF. The CDR3 DNA reads as TGCGCCAGCAGCTTTCGCCGGGAGGGCGAGCAGTACTTC.

This clonotype appeared a few times. The junction and the germline gene differ at one end; a read error may be behind it. The rearrangement joins TRBV7-2 to TRBJ2-4, with 12 bases that match TRBD2. Germline V gene data show CDR1 as SGHTA and CDR2 as FQGNSA. The CDR3 is 20 residues long. The CDR3 DNA reads TGTGCCGGCAGCCCCCGGGAAAGACCGATGGGGCTAGCGGGAGGGGTCATTCAGTACTTC. Amino acids: CAGSPRERPMGLAGGVIQYF.

The chain combines TRBV3-1 with TRBJ2-3; D possibly uses TRBD1 or TRBD2 (5 bases each). CDR1 and CDR2 (germline): LGHDT, YNNKEL (reference sequence). The germline V and J ends were trimmed by 4 bases and 0 bases, with 14 bases remaining between them. This CDR3 has 16 residues. CDR3 sequence: CASSPGTSWSTDTQYF. CDR3 DNA sequence: TGTGCCAGCAGCCCTGGGACCTCGTGGAGCACAGATACGCAGTATTTT.

V gene TRBV5-4 combines with J gene TRBJ1-2; D may be TRBD1 (5 bases). CDR1 and CDR2 (germline): SGHNT, YYREEE (reference sequence). Trimming shortened V by 7 bases and J by 5 bases, and 18 bases separated the two germline ends. The CDR3 spans 14 residues. This CDR3 is CASGTSGGIYGYTF. CDR3 sequence (DNA): TGTGCCAGCGGCACCTCTGGGGGGATTTATGGCTACACCTTC.

The chain joins TRBV10-3 to TRBJ1-5; D unclear. Per the germline V gene, CDR1 is ENHRY and CDR2 is SYGVKD. V lost 2 bases to trimming and J lost 7 bases, with 9 bases between them. This CDR3 comprises 13 residues. CDR3 loop: CAISEGVEQPQHF. The CDR3, as DNA: TGTGCCATCAGTGAGGGGGTAGAACAGCCCCAGCATTTT.

This clonotype has a handful of counts. The chain is built from TRBV9 and TRBJ2-1; D may be TRBD2 (6 bases). Germline lookup yields CDR1 SGDLS and CDR2 YYNGEE. V was shortened by 2 bases and J by 4 bases, with 10 bases between the two germline ends. The length of the CDR3 is 14 residues. CDR3 in DNA: TGTGCCAGCAGCGTGACTCTAGCGTACAATGAGCAGTTCTTC. This sequence encodes CASSVTLAYNEQFF. Full variable domain (rest looked up from reference TRBV9 and TRBJ2-1): DSGVTQTPKHLITATGQRVTLRCSPRSGDLSVYWYQQSLDQGLQFLIQYYNGEERAKGNILERFSAQQFPDLHSELNLSSLELGDSALYFCASSVTLAYNEQFFGPGTRLTVL.

This clonotype was seen more than once but under ten times. The chain couples TRBV20-1 to TRBJ2-1, with 9 bases fitting TRBD2. The CDR3 loop spans 14 amino acids. The V segment lost 7 bases and the J segment 3 bases; nucleotides outside the gene matches: 7. Germline V CDR1 and CDR2: DFQATT, SNEGSKA (reference sequence). CDR3 amino acids: CSGQGGRGYNEQFF. The CDR3 DNA sequence: TGCAGTGGCCAAGGCGGGAGGGGCTACAATGAGCAGTTCTTC.

The chain joins TRBV3-1 to TRBJ2-2, with a weak D call TRBD2 (6 bases). Germline loops: CDR1 LGHDT, CDR2 YNNKEL (reference sequence). V lost 3 bases to trimming and J lost 6 bases, with 11 bases between them. The CDR3 runs 14 residues. The chain's CDR3 is CASSHRGGSGELFF. CDR3 DNA: TGTGCCAGCAGCCACCGTGGGGGGTCCGGGGAGCTGTTTTTT.

The sample holds a few counts of this clonotype. The chain couples TRBV6-1 to TRBJ2-1, with D possibly TRBD1 on 5 matching bases. V lost 5 bases and J 12 bases, leaving 11 bases between the germline ends. The germline CDR1 and CDR2 sequences are MNHNS and SASEGT. The CDR3 length is 11 residues. The CDR3 here is CASSQGWGQFF. CDR3 sequence (DNA): TGTGCCAGCAGTCAGGGATGGGGGCAGTTCTTC.

In its sample, this clonotype was seen many times. The CDR3 spells CASSGKTPGLGTQYF. In DNA form, the CDR3 reads TGTGCCAGCAGTGGAAAGACGCCCGGATTGGGGACCCAGTACTTC. The chain joins TRBV28 to TRBJ2-5; D remains ambiguous. The V end lost 5 bases, the J end lost 7 bases, and 20 bases lay between the germline ends. The germline gives CDR1 MDHEN, CDR2 SYDVKM. The CDR3 has 15 amino acids.